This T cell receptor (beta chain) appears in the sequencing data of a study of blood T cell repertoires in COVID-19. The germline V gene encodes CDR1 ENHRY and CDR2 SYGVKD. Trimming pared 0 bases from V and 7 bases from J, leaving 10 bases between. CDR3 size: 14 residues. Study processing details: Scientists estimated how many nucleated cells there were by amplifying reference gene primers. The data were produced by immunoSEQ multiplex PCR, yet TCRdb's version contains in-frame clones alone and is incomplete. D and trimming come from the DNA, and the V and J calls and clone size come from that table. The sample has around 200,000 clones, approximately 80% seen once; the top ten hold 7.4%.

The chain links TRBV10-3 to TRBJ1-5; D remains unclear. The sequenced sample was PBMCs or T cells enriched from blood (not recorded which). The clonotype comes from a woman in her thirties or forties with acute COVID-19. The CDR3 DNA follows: TGTGCCATCAGTGAGTCGTTGTTGCTACAGCCCCAGCATTTT. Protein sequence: CAISESLLLQPQHF.